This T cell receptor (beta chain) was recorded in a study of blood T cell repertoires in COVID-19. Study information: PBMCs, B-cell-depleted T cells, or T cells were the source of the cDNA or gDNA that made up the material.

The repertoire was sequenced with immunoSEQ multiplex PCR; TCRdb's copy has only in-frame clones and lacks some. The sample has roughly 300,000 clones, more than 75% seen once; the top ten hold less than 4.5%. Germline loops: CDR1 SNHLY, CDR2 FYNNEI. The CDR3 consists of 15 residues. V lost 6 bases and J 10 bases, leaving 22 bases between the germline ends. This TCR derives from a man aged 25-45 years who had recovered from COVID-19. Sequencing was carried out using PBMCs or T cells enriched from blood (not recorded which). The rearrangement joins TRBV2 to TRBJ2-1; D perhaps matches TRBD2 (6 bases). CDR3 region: CASSLSPLGGGEQFF. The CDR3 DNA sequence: TGTGCCAGCAGCCTGAGCCCTTTGGGGGGTGGAGAGCAGTTCTTC.